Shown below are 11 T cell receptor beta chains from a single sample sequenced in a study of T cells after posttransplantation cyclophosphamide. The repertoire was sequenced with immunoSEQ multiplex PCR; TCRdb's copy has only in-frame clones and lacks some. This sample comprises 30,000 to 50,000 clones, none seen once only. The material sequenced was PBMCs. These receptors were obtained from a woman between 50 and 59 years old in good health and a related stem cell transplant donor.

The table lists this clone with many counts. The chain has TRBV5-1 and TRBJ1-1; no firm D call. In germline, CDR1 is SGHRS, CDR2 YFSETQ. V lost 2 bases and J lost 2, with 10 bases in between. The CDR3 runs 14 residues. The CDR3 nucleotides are TGCGCCAGCAGCTTCGGGGAGTATAACACTGAAGCTTTCTTT. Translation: CASSFGEYNTEAFF. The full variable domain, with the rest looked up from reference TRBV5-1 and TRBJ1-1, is KAGVTQTPRYLIKTRGQQVTLSCSPISGHRSVSWYQQTPGQGLQFLFEYFSETQRNKGNFPGRFSGRQFSNSRSEMNVSTLELGDSALYLCASSFGEYNTEAFFGQGTRLTVV.

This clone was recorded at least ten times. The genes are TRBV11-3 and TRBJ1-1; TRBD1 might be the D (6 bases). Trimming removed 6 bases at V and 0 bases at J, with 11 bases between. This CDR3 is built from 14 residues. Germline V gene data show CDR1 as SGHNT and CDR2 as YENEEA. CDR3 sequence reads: CASSPQGMNTEAFF. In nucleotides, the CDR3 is TGTGCCAGCAGTCCACAGGGAATGAACACTGAAGCTTTCTTT.

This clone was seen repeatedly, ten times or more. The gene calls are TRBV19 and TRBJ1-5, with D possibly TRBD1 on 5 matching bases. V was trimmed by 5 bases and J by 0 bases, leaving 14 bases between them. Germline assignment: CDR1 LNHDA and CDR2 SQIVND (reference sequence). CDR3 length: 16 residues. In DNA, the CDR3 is TGTGCCAGTAGTTGGTCAAAAGACAGTAGCAATCAGCCCCAGCATTTT. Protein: CASSWSKDSSNQPQHF.

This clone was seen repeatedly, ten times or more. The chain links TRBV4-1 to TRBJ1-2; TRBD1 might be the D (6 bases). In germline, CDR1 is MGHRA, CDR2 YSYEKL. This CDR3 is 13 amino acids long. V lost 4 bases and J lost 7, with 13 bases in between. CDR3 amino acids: CASSPSGVRGYTF. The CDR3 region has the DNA TGCGCCAGCAGCCCCTCAGGGGTACGTGGCTACACCTTC.

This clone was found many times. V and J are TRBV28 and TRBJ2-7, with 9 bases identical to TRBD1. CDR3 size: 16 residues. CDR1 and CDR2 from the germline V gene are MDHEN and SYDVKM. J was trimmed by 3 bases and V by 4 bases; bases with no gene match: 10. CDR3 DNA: TGTGCCAGCAGTTATACATTCGGGACAGGGTTCTACGAGCAGTACTTC. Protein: CASSYTFGTGFYEQYF.

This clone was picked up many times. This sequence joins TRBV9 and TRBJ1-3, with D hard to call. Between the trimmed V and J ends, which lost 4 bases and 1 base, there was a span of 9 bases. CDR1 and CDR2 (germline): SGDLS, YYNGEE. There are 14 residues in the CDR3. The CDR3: CASSRETSGNTIYF. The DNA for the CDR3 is TGTGCCAGCAGCCGGGAGACTTCTGGAAACACCATATATTTT.

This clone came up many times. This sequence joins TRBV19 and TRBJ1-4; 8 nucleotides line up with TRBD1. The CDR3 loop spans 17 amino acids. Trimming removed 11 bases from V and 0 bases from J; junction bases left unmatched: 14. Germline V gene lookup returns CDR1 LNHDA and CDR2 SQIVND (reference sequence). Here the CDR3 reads CAASRLQGGATNEKLFF. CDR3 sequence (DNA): TGTGCCGCTAGCAGGCTACAGGGGGGAGCAACTAATGAAAAACTGTTTTTT.

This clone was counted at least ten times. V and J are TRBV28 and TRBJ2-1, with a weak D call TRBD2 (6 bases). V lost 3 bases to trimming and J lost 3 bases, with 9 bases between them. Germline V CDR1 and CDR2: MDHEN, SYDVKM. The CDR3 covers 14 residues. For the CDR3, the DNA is TGTGCCAGCAGTTTGGGGGGAGTCTACAATGAGCAGTTCTTC. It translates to CASSLGGVYNEQFF.

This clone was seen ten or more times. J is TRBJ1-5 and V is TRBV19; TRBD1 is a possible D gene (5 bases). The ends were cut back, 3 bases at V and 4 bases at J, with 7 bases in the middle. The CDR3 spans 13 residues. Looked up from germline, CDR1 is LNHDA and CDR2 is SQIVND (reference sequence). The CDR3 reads CASSIRVNQPQHF. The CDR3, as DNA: TGTGCCAGTAGTATCAGGGTTAATCAGCCCCAGCATTTT.

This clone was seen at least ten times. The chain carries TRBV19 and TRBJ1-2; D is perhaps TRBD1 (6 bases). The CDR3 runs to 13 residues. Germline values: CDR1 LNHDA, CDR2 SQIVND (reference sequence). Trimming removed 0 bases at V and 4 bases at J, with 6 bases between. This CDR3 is CASSIDRGYGYTF. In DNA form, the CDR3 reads TGTGCCAGTAGTATAGACAGGGGCTATGGCTACACCTTC.

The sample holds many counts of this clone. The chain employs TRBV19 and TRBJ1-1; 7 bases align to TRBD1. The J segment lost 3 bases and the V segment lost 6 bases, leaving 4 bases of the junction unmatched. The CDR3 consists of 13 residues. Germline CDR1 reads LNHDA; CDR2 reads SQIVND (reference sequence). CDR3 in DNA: TGTGCCAGTAGCATACAGGGGCACACTGAAGCTTTCTTT. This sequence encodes CASSIQGHTEAFF.